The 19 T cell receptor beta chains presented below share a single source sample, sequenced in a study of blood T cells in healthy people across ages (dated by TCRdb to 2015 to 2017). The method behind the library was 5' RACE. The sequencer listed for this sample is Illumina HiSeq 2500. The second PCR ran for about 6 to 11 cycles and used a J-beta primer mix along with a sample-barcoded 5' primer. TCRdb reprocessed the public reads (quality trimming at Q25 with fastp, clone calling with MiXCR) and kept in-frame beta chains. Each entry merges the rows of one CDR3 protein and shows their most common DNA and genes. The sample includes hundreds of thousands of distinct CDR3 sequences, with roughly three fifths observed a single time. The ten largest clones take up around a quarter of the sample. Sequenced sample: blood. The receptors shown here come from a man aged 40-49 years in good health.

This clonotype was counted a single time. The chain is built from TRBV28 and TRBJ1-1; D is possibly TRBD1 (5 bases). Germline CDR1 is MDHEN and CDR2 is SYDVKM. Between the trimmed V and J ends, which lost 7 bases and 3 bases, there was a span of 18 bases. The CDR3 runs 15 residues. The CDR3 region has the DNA TGTGCCAGCACGTTGGAGGGGTGGGGTTACACTGAAGCTTTCTTT. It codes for CASTLEGWGYTEAFF. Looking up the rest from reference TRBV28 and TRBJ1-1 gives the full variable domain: DVKVTQSSRYLVKRTGEKVFLECVQDMDHENMFWYRQDPGLGLRLIYFSYDVKMKEKGDIPEGYSVSREKKERFSLILESASTNQTSMYLCASTLEGWGYTEAFFGQGTRLTVV.

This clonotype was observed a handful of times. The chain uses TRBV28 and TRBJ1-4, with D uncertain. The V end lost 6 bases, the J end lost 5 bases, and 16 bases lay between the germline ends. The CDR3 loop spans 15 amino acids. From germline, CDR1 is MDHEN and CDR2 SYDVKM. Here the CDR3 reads CASSLTHNENEKLFF. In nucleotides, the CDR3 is TGTGCCAGCAGCCTAACCCACAACGAGAATGAAAAACTGTTTTTT.

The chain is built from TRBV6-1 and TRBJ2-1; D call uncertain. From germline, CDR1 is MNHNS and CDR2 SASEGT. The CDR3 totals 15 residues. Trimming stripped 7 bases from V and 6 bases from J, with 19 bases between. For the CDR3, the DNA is TGTGCCAGCAACTCAGAAGGCCTGCCCTCCAATGAGCAGTTCTTC. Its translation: CASNSEGLPSNEQFF.

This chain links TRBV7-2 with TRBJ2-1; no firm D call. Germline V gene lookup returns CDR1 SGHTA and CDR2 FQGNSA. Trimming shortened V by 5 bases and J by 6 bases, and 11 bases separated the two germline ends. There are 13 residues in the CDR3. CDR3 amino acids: CASSLLLFNEQFF. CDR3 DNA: TGTGCCAGCAGCCTACTCTTGTTCAATGAGCAGTTCTTC.

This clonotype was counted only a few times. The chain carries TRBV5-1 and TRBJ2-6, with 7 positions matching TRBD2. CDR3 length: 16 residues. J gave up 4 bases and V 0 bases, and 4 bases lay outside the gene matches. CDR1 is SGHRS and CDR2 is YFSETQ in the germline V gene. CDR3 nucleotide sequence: TGCGCCAGCAGCTTGGACGGGGGGTCAGGGGCCAACGTCCTGACTTTC. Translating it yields CASSLDGGSGANVLTF.

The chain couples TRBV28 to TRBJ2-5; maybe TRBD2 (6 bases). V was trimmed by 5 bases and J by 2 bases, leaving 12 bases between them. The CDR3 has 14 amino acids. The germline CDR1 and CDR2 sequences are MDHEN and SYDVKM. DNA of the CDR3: TGTGCCAGCAGTGTAGGCGGGGAGCAAGAGACCCAGTACTTC. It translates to CASSVGGEQETQYF. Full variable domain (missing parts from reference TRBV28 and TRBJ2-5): DVKVTQSSRYLVKRTGEKVFLECVQDMDHENMFWYRQDPGLGLRLIYFSYDVKMKEKGDIPEGYSVSREKKERFSLILESASTNQTSMYLCASSVGGEQETQYFGPGTRLLVL.

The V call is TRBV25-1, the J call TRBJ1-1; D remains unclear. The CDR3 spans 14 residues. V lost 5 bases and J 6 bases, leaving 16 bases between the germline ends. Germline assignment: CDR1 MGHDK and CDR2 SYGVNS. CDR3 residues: CASSTNSGGPEAFF. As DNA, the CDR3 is TGTGCCAGCAGTACTAACTCGGGTGGCCCTGAAGCTTTCTTT.

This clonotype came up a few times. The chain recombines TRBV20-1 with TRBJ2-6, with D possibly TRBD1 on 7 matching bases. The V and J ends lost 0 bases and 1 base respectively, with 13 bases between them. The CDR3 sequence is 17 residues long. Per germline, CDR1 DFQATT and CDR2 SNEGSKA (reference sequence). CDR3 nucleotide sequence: TGCAGTGCTAGAGATTCAGGGGGGAGATCTGGGGCCAACGTCCTGACTTTC. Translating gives CSARDSGGRSGANVLTF.

The CDR3 here is CASSLVPPNTEAFF. The CDR3 region has the DNA TGTGCCAGCAGCTTAGTCCCCCCGAACACTGAAGCTTTCTTT. The V gene is TRBV7-2, the J gene TRBJ1-1; no clear D gene. This CDR3 spans 14 amino acids. The germline gives CDR1 SGHTA, CDR2 FQGNSA. The V end lost 1 base, the J end lost 1 base, and 7 bases lay between the germline ends.

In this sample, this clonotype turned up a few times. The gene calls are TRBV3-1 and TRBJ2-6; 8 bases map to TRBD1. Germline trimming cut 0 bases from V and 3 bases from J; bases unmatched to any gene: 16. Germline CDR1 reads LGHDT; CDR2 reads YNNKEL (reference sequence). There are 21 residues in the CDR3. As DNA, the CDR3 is TGTGCCAGCAGCCAAGAGACAGTGGACAGGGAAGAGGAGTATGGGGCCAACGTCCTGACTTTC. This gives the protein CASSQETVDREEEYGANVLTF.

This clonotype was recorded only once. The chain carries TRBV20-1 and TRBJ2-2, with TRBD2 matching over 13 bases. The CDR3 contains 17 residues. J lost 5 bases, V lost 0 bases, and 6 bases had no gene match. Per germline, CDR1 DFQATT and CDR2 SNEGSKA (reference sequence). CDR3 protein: CSARDLGGLAGTGELFF. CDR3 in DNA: TGCAGTGCTAGAGATTTGGGGGGACTAGCGGGGACCGGGGAGCTGTTTTTT.

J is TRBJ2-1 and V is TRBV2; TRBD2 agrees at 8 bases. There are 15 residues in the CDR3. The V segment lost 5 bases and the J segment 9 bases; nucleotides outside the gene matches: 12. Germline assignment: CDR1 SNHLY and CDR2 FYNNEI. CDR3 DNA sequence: TGTGCCAGCAGTAAGGAGCGGGAGTTCTCGGGTGAGCAGTTCTTC. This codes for CASSKEREFSGEQFF.

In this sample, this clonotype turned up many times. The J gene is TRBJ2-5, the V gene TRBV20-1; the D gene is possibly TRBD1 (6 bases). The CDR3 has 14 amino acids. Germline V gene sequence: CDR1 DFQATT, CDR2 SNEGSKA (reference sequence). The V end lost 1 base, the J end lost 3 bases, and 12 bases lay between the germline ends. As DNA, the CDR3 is TGCAGTGCTAGAGCGGACAGTCAAAAAGAGACCCAGTACTTC. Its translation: CSARADSQKETQYF.

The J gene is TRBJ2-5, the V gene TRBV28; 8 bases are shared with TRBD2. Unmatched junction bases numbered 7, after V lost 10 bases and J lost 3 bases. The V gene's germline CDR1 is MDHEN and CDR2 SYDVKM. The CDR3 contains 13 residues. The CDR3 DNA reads TGTGCCATACTCACTAGCGGTGAAGAGACCCAGTACTTC. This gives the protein CAILTSGEETQYF.

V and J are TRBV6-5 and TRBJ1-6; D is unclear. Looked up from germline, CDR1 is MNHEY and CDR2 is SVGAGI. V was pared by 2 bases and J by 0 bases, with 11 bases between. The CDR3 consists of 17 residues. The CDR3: CASSYLGPSSYNSPLHF. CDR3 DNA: TGTGCCAGCAGTTACCTCGGGCCCAGCTCCTATAATTCACCCCTCCACTTT.

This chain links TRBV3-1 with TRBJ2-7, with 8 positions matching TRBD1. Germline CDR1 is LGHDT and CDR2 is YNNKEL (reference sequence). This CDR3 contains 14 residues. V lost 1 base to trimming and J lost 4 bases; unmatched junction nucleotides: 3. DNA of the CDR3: TGTGCCAGCAGCCAAGGGGGACAGGTATACGAGCAGTACTTC. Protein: CASSQGGQVYEQYF.

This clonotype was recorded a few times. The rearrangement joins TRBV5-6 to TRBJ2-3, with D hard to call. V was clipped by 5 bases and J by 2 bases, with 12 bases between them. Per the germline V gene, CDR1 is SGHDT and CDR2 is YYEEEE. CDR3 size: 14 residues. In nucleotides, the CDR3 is TGTGCCAGCAGGGCAGTCGGGCCCACAGATACGCAGTATTTT. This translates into CASRAVGPTDTQYF.

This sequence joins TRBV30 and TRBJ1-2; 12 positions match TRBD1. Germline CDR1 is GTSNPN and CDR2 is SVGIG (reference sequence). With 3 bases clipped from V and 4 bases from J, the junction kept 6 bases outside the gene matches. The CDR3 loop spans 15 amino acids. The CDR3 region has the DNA TGTGCCTGGAGGGCCGGGACAGGGGGCTTCTATGGCTACACCTTC. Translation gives CAWRAGTGGFYGYTF.

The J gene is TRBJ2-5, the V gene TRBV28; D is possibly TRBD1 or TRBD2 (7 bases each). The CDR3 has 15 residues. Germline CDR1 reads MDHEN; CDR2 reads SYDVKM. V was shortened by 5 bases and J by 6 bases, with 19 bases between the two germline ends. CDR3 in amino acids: CASSTTRGGRQTQYF. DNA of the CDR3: TGTGCCAGCAGTACAACCAGGGGGGGCAGGCAGACCCAGTACTTC.